This T cell receptor (beta chain) was identified in a study of blood T cell repertoires in COVID-19. The repertoire was sequenced with immunoSEQ multiplex PCR; TCRdb's copy has only in-frame clones and lacks some. Of more than 200,000 clones listed, approximately 88% are singletons. Germline lookup yields CDR1 LGHDT and CDR2 YNNKEL (reference sequence). This CDR3 contains 14 residues. The germline V and J ends were trimmed by 0 bases and 2 bases, with 8 bases remaining between them. The V call is TRBV3-1 (or the pseudogene TRBV3-2), the J call TRBJ2-7; D is undetermined. This TCR was recovered from a human donor in a cohort sampled during active COVID-19. The sequencing input was peripheral blood. The CDR3 sequence: CASSQDLGAYEQYF. The CDR3 coding sequence is TGTGCCAGCAGCCAAGATCTCGGAGCCTACGAGCAGTACTTC.